The 24 T cell receptor beta chains listed next were all sequenced from one sample in a study of human T cells and chemical hapten exposure. TCRdb passed the RACE reads through MiXCR, listing each CDR3 protein once. The sample yields about 120,000 distinct CDR3 sequences, 12% seen once. Time point indicated: patch test 1, 2 weeks after DPC sensitization. The sample's treatment: therapeutic diphenylcyclopropenone sensitization with weekly scalp DPC. The sequencing here drew on whole blood, taken in connection with sensitization to the hapten diphenylcyclopropenone (DPC). The receptors were gathered from a woman in her forties or fifties with alopecia areata. Some clones in this sample may be carry-over from other donors' samples.

The CDR3: CSAKDPTGPTGEQYF. The CDR3 DNA reads TGCAGTGCCAAGGACCCGACAGGGCCCACTGGCGAGCAGTACTTC. The rearrangement links TRBV20-1 to TRBJ2-7, with TRBD1 identical over 7 bases. Germline loops: CDR1 DFQATT, CDR2 SNEGSKA (reference sequence). Losses at the gene ends were 6 bases for V and 6 bases for J; bases not matched to a gene: 17. The CDR3 spans 15 residues.

The sample holds many counts of this clonotype. This rearrangement joins TRBV11-2 to TRBJ1-6; 7 nucleotides match TRBD1. The CDR3 runs 14 residues. Germline V gene lookup returns CDR1 SGHAT and CDR2 FQNNGV. V lost 5 bases, J lost 10 bases, and 8 bases stayed unmatched. CDR3 protein: CASSLQGLNSPLHF. The CDR3 region has the DNA TGTGCCAGCAGCCTACAGGGGCTTAACTCACCCCTCCACTTT.

V and J are TRBV7-9 and TRBJ1-1; the D is unclear. CDR1 and CDR2 from the germline V gene are SEHNR and FQNEAQ (reference sequence). The CDR3 runs to 12 residues. V lost 1 base, J lost 8 bases, and 8 bases lay in between. CDR3 DNA sequence: TGTGCCAGCAGCTTAGTCCAGTTGGAAGCTTTCTTT. Translating it yields CASSLVQLEAFF.

The genes are TRBV29-1 and TRBJ1-4; a weak D match, TRBD1 (6 bases). The CDR3 sequence is 13 residues long. Germline CDR1 SQVTM, CDR2 ANQGSEA. Trimming pared 4 bases from V and 5 bases from J, leaving 11 bases between. Here the CDR3 reads CSVVGQGNEKLFF. Written as DNA, the CDR3 is TGCAGCGTTGTGGGGCAGGGGAATGAAAAACTGTTTTTT.

This clonotype was seen repeatedly, ten times or more. The V and J genes are TRBV10-1 and TRBJ1-1; D gene unclear. V lost 6 bases and J 3 bases, leaving 11 bases between the germline ends. The CDR3 is 13 residues long. Per the germline V gene, CDR1 is WNHNN and CDR2 is SYGVQD (reference sequence). The CDR3 region is CASRGEAYTEAFF. CDR3 DNA sequence: TGCGCCAGCAGAGGAGAAGCGTACACTGAAGCTTTCTTT.

This clonotype was detected many times. The CDR3 protein is CASSTDRRLMNTEAFF. The CDR3 DNA sequence: TGTGCCAGCAGCACTGACAGGAGACTCATGAACACTGAAGCTTTCTTT. The chain combines TRBV5-5 with TRBJ1-1, with a weak D call TRBD1 (6 bases). CDR3 length: 16 residues. Trimming took 4 bases from V and 0 from J, leaving 16 bases between them. Per germline, CDR1 SGHKS and CDR2 YYEKEE (reference sequence). Supplemented by reference TRBV5-5 and TRBJ1-1, the full variable domain reads DAGVTQSPTHLIKTRGQQVTLRCSPISGHKSVSWYQQVLGQGPQFIFQYYEKEERGRGNFPDRFSARQFPNYSSELNVNALLLGDSALYLCASSTDRRLMNTEAFFGQGTRLTVV.

At least ten counts were recorded for this clonotype. The chain uses TRBV10-3 and TRBJ1-4, with TRBD1 as a possible D gene (5 bases). The V gene lost 3 bases and the J gene lost 7 bases, with 15 bases spanning the gap. Germline lookup yields CDR1 ENHRY and CDR2 SYGVKD. The CDR3 consists of 15 residues. The CDR3 sequence is CAISDPDSLAEKLFF. Written as DNA, the CDR3 is TGTGCCATCAGTGACCCTGACAGTTTGGCTGAAAAACTGTTTTTT.

The chain joins TRBV28 to TRBJ1-1; possible D gene TRBD1, 5 bases. Trimming stripped 3 bases from V and 11 bases from J, with 19 bases between. This CDR3 region has 14 residues. Per the germline V gene, CDR1 is MDHEN and CDR2 is SYDVKM. This chain's CDR3 is CASSFGTHNFGAFF. CDR3 nucleotides: TGTGCCAGCAGTTTCGGGACCCACAACTTCGGGGCTTTCTTT. Based on the CDR3 plus reference TRBV28 and TRBJ1-1, the full variable domain is DVKVTQSSRYLVKRTGEKVFLECVQDMDHENMFWYRQDPGLGLRLIYFSYDVKMKEKGDIPEGYSVSREKKERFSLILESASTNQTSMYLCASSFGTHNFGAFFGQGTRLTVV.

This sequence joins TRBV5-1 and TRBJ2-1, with TRBD2 as a possible D gene (6 bases). The CDR3 consists of 12 residues. The V end was cut by 0 bases, the J end by 8 bases, with 6 bases between. Per germline, CDR1 SGHRS and CDR2 YFSETQ. CDR3 residues: CASSLGDYEQFF. In DNA, the CDR3 is TGCGCCAGCAGCTTGGGGGACTATGAGCAGTTCTTC.

In DNA, the CDR3 is TGTGCCAGCAGCTCAAACAGGGGGCGAAAACTGTTTTTT. Its protein is CASSSNRGRKLFF. The V gene is TRBV7-2, the J gene TRBJ1-4; 9 bases fit TRBD1. The CDR3 totals 13 residues. Unmatched junction bases numbered 4, after V lost 4 bases and J lost 10 bases. In germline, CDR1 is SGHTA, CDR2 FQGNSA.

This sequence joins TRBV7-2 and TRBJ1-2, with 7 positions matching TRBD1. CDR1 SGHTA and CDR2 FQGNSA come from the germline V gene. The CDR3 extends over 17 amino acids. V shed 0 bases, J shed 1 base, and the junction held 8 bases outside the gene matches. The CDR3 sequence: CASSLAGGQLNNYGYTF. For the CDR3, the DNA is TGTGCCAGCAGCTTAGCCGGGGGACAGTTAAATAACTATGGCTACACCTTC.

The rearrangement joins TRBV29-1 to TRBJ1-4, with TRBD1 matching 8 bases. CDR1 is SQVTM and CDR2 is ANQGSEA in the germline V gene. This CDR3 contains 12 residues. V shed 0 bases and J 14 bases; nucleotides not matched to a gene: 5. The CDR3 protein is CSVEDWTGRLFF. CDR3 in DNA: TGCAGCGTTGAAGATTGGACAGGGAGGCTGTTTTTT.

This clonotype came up many times. V is TRBV14 and J is TRBJ2-1, with 8 bases that match TRBD2. CDR3 length equals 17 residues. Germline CDR1 reads SGHDN; CDR2 reads FVKESK. The V segment lost 4 bases and the J segment 9 bases; nucleotides outside the gene matches: 17. As DNA, the CDR3 is TGTGCCAGCAGCCCGTCAATGGGGGTGAGCGGGAGTGTTGAGCAGTTCTTC. The encoded protein is CASSPSMGVSGSVEQFF.

In its sample, this clonotype was seen a few times. The rearrangement links TRBV6-5 to TRBJ2-7, with a possible D match to TRBD1 (5 bases). From germline, CDR1 is MNHEY and CDR2 SVGAGI. The CDR3 is made up of 14 amino acids. Trimming pared 2 bases from V and 2 bases from J, leaving 10 bases between. CDR3 sequence (DNA): TGTGCCAGCAGTTACGGTGGCAGGGCCTACGAGCAGTACTTC. This translates into CASSYGGRAYEQYF.

This chain connects TRBV12-3 or TRBV12-4 to TRBJ2-1; 9 nucleotides match TRBD2. CDR3 length equals 16 residues. After removal of 7 bases from V and 4 bases from J, the junction contained 11 bases not matched to a gene. CDR3 DNA: TGTGCCAGCACTCCCCAAGCCAGCGGGAGGTACAATGAGCAGTTCTTC. This translates into CASTPQASGRYNEQFF.

In its sample, this clonotype was seen many times. The chain is built from TRBV6-2 or TRBV6-3 and TRBJ2-6, with D perhaps TRBD2 (6 bases). Between the trimmed V and J ends, which lost 5 bases and 2 bases, there was a span of 10 bases. The CDR3 sequence is 15 residues long. Germline CDR1 MNHEY, CDR2 SVGEGT. As DNA, the CDR3 is TGTGCCAGCAGTATGGGGGGAGCTGGGGCCAACGTCCTGACTTTC. Its protein is CASSMGGAGANVLTF.

The sample holds a few counts of this clonotype. The chain carries TRBV7-2 and TRBJ2-3, with D possibly being TRBD2 (6 bases). The CDR3 totals 15 residues. Germline CDR1 reads SGHTA; CDR2 reads FQGNSA. Trimming took off 1 base at V and 4 bases at J, with 12 bases between the two ends. This CDR3 is CASSLVMAGPDTQYF. The CDR3 DNA follows: TGTGCCAGCAGCTTAGTTATGGCGGGGCCAGATACGCAGTATTTT.

Of note for this clonotype: A single base separates this from a much larger clone, so it may be a read error. The rearrangement uses TRBV7-2 and TRBJ2-3; 7 nucleotides agree with TRBD1. With 5 bases clipped from V and 9 bases from J, the junction kept 8 bases outside the gene matches. The V gene's germline CDR1 is SGHTA and CDR2 FQGNSA. The CDR3 length is 13 residues. The CDR3 coding sequence is TGTGCCAGCAGCCCGGGACAGTTTGCCACGCAGTATTTT. Translating it yields CASSPGQFATQYF.

CDR3 region: CASSLVAGQDNSPLHF. The CDR3 coding sequence is TGTGCCAGCAGCTTAGTAGCCGGACAGGATAATTCACCCCTCCACTTT. This rearrangement joins TRBV11-2 to TRBJ1-6, with 7 bases identical to TRBD1. Germline V gives CDR1 SGHAT, CDR2 FQNNGV. This CDR3 is built from 16 residues. Trimming at V came to 1 base and at J to 5 bases, leaving 5 bases not matched to a gene.

The chain employs TRBV27 and TRBJ2-5, with TRBD1 identical over 7 bases. V was clipped by 6 bases and J by 5 bases; unmatched bases: 6. Germline-derived CDR1 and CDR2 are MNHEY and SMNVEV (reference sequence). The CDR3 totals 13 residues. The CDR3 bases are TGTGCCAGCAGGCACACAGGGGTTGAGACCCAGTACTTC. As protein: CASRHTGVETQYF.

The chain recombines TRBV11-2 with TRBJ1-1; a possible D gene is TRBD1 (5 bases). The CDR3 is 16 residues long. Trimming stripped 2 bases from V and 1 base from J, with 14 bases between. Germline values: CDR1 SGHAT, CDR2 FQNNGV. The CDR3 loop reads CASSLRGGRPNTEAFF. Written as DNA, the CDR3 is TGTGCCAGCAGCTTAAGGGGAGGCAGGCCGAACACTGAAGCTTTCTTT.

This clonotype was found a few times. The gene calls are TRBV7-2 and TRBJ2-7, with TRBD1 matching 9 bases. Germline CDR1 SGHTA, CDR2 FQGNSA. The V and J ends lost 0 bases and 4 bases, in that order; junction bases with no gene match: 4. This CDR3 region has 15 residues. This chain's CDR3 is CASSLAGDRVYEQYF. The CDR3 DNA sequence: TGTGCCAGCAGCTTAGCAGGGGACAGGGTTTACGAGCAGTACTTC. Full variable domain (rest looked up from reference TRBV7-2 and TRBJ2-7): GAGVSQSPSNKVTEKGKDVELRCDPISGHTALYWYRQSLGQGLEFLIYFQGNSAPDKSGLPSDRFSAERTGGSVSTLTIQRTQQEDSAVYLCASSLAGDRVYEQYFGPGTRLTVT.

This clonotype occurred a few times. The CDR3 DNA is TGTGCCAGCTCATCAGGGGGTGGAAACACCATATATTTT. This encodes CASSSGGGNTIYF. V gene TRBV6-6 combines with J gene TRBJ1-3, with 7 bases identical to TRBD1. The CDR3 runs 13 residues. Germline lookup yields CDR1 MNHNY and CDR2 SVGAGI (reference sequence). The J segment lost 3 bases and the V segment lost 8 bases, leaving 4 bases of the junction unmatched.

This clonotype was recorded at least ten times. The chain recombines TRBV7-6 with TRBJ2-5; 9 bases align to TRBD1. The CDR3 spans 15 residues. Trimming cost V 5 bases and J 6 bases; bases outside gene matches: 10. The germline CDR1 and CDR2 sequences are SGHVS and FNYEAQ. CDR3 in amino acids: CASSLMSGQGKTQYF. The CDR3 DNA sequence: TGTGCCAGCAGCCTTATGTCGGGACAGGGAAAGACCCAGTACTTC.